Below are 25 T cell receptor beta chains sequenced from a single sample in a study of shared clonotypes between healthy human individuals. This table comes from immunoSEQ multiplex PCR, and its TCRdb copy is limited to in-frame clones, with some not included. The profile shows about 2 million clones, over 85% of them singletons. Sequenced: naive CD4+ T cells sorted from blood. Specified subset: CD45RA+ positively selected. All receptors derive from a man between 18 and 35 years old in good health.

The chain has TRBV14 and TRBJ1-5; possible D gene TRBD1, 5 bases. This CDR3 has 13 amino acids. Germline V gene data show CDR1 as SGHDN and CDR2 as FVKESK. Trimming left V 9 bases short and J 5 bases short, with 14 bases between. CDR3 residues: CARWDGRYQPQHF. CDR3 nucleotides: TGTGCCAGATGGGACGGGAGGTATCAGCCCCAGCATTTT.

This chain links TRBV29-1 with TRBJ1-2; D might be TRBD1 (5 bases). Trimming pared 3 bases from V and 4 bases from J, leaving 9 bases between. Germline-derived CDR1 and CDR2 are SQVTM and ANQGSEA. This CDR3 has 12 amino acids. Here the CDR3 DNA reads TGCAGCGTTGATCAGGGAAGCTATGGCTACACCTTC. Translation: CSVDQGSYGYTF.

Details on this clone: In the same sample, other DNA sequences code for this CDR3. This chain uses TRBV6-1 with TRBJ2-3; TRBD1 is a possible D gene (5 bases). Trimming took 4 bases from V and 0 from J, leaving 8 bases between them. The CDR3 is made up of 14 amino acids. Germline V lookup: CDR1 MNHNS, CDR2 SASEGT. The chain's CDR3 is CASSVQGSTDTQYF. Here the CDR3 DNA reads TGTGCCAGCAGTGTCCAGGGAAGCACAGATACGCAGTATTTT.

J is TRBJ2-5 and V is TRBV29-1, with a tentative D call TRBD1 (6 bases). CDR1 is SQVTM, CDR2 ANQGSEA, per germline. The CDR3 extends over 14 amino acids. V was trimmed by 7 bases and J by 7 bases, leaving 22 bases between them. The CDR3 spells CSAAAGDVAGTQYF. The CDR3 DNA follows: TGCAGCGCAGCCGCAGGGGACGTCGCGGGGACCCAGTACTTC.

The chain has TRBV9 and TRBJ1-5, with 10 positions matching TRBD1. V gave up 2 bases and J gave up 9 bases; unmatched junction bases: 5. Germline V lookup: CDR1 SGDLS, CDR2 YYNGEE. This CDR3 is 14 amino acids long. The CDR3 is CASSVGQGRGPQHF. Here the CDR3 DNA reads TGTGCCAGCAGCGTGGGACAGGGGAGGGGGCCCCAGCATTTT.

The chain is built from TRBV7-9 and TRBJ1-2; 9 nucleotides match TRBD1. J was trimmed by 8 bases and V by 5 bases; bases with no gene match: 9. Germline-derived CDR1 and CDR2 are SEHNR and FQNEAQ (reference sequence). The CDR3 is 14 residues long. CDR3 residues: CASSSTGGAWGYTF. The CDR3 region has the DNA TGTGCCAGCAGCAGCACAGGGGGCGCCTGGGGCTACACCTTC.

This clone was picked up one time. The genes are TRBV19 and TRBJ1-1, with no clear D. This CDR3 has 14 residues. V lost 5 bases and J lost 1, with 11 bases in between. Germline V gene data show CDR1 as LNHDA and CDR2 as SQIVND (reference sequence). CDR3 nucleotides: TGTGCCAGTAGTCAAGTAGGAAAGAACACTGAAGCTTTCTTT. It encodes CASSQVGKNTEAFF. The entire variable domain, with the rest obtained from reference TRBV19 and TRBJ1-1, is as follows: DGGITQSPKYLFRKEGQNVTLSCEQNLNHDAMYWYRQDPGQGLRLIYYSQIVNDFQKGDIAEGYSVSREKKESFPLTVTSAQKNPTAFYLCASSQVGKNTEAFFGQGTRLTVV.

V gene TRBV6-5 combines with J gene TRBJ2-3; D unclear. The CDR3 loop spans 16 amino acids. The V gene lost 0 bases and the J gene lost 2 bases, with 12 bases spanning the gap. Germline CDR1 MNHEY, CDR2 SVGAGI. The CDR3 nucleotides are TGTGCCAGCAGTTACTCCGGGTTTAGGAACACAGATACGCAGTATTTT. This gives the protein CASSYSGFRNTDTQYF.

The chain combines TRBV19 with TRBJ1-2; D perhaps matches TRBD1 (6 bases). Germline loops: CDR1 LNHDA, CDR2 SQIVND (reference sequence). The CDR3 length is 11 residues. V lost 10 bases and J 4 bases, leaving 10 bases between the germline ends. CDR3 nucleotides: TGTGCCACTGGACAGATCTATGGCTACACCTTC. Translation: CATGQIYGYTF.

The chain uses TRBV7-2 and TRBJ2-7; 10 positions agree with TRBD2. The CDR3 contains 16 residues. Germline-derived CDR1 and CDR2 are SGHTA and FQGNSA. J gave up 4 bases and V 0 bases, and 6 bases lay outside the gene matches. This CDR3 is CASSLARGSGGYEQYF. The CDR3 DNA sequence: TGTGCCAGCAGCTTAGCGCGAGGTAGCGGGGGGTACGAGCAGTACTTC. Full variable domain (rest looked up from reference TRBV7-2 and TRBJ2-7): GAGVSQSPSNKVTEKGKDVELRCDPISGHTALYWYRQSLGQGLEFLIYFQGNSAPDKSGLPSDRFSAERTGGSVSTLTIQRTQQEDSAVYLCASSLARGSGGYEQYFGPGTRLTVT.

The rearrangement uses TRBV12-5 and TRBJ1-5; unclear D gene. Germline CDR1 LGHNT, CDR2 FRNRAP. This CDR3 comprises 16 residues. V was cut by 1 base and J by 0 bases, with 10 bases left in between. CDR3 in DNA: TGTGCTAGTGGTTTGGGGTGGAAGAGTAGCAATCAGCCCCAGCATTTT. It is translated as CASGLGWKSSNQPQHF.

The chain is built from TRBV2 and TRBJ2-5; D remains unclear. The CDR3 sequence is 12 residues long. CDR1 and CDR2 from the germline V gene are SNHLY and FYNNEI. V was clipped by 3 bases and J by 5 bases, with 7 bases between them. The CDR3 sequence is CASSETIETQYF. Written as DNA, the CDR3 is TGTGCCAGCAGTGAGACGATTGAGACCCAGTACTTC.

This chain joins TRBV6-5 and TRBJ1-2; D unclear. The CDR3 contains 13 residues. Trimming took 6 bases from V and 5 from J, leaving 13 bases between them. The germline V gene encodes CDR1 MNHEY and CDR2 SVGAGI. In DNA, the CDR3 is TGTGCCAGCAGCCGACCCGCTGGGTATGGCTACACCTTC. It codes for CASSRPAGYGYTF.

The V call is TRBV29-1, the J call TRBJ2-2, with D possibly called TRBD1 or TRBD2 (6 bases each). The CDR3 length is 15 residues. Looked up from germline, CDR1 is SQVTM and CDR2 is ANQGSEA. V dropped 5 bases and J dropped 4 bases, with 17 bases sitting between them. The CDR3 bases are TGCAGCGTTCTATGGGGGGACACTTTCACCGGGGAGCTGTTTTTT. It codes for CSVLWGDTFTGELFF.

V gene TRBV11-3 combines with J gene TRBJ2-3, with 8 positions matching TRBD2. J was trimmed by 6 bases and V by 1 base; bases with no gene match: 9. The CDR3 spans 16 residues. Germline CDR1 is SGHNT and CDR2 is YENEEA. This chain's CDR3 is CASSLGSGLVRDTQYF. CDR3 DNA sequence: TGTGCCAGCAGCTTAGGCTCGGGACTAGTCCGTGATACGCAGTATTTT. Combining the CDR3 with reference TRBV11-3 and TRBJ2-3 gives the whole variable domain EAGVVQSPRYKIIEKKQPVAFWCNPISGHNTLYWYLQNLGQGPELLIRYENEEAVDDSQLPKDRFSAERLKGVDSTLKIQPAELGDSAVYLCASSLGSGLVRDTQYFGPGTRLTVL.

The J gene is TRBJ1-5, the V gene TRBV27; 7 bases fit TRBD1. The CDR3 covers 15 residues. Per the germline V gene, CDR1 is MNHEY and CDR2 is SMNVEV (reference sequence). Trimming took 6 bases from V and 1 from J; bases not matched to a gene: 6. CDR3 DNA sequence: TGTGCCAGCAGCGCGACAGGGAGAAGCAATCAGCCCCAGCATTTT. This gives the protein CASSATGRSNQPQHF.

The CDR3 loop is CASSFYRDAHEQYF. Written as DNA, the CDR3 is TGTGCCAGCAGCTTTTACAGGGATGCCCACGAGCAGTACTTC. The V and J genes are TRBV5-8 and TRBJ2-7; TRBD1 is a possible D gene (6 bases). This CDR3 comprises 14 residues. Germline V gives CDR1 SGHTS, CDR2 YDEGEE. V lost 2 bases and J lost 5, with 14 bases in between.

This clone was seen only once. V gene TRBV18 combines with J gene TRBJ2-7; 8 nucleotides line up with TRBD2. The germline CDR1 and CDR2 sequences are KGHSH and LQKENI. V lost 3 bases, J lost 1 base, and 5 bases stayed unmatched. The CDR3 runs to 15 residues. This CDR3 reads CASSPGLAESYEQYF. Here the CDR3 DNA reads TGTGCCAGCTCACCTGGACTAGCTGAATCCTACGAGCAGTACTTC.

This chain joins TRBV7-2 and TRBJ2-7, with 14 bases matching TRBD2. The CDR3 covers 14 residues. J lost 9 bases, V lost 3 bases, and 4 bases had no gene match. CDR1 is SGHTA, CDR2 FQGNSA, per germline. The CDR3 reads CASSFDGLAGGQYF. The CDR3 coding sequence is TGTGCCAGCAGCTTTGACGGACTAGCGGGAGGGCAGTACTTC.

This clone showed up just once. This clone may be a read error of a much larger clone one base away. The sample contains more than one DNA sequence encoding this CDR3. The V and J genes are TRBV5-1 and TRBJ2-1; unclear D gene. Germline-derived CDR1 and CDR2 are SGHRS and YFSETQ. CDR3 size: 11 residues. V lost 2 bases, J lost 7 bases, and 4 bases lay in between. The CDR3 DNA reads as TGCGCCAGCAGCTTTAGGAATGAGCAGTTCTTC. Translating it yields CASSFRNEQFF.

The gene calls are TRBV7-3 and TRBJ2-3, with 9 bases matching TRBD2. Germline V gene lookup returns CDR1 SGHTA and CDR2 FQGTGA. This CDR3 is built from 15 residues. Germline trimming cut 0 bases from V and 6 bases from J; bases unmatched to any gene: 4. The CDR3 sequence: CASSLTSGGMDTQYF. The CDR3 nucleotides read TGTGCCAGCAGCTTAACTAGCGGGGGCATGGATACGCAGTATTTT.

The CDR3: CAWSVPGGYTQYF. CDR3 coding DNA: TGTGCCTGGAGTGTACCAGGGGGTTATACGCAGTATTTT. This chain joins TRBV30 and TRBJ2-3, with 7 bases identical to TRBD1. With 0 bases clipped from V and 7 bases from J, the junction kept 4 bases outside the gene matches. The CDR3 is 13 amino acids. The germline CDR1 and CDR2 sequences are GTSNPN and SVGIG (reference sequence).

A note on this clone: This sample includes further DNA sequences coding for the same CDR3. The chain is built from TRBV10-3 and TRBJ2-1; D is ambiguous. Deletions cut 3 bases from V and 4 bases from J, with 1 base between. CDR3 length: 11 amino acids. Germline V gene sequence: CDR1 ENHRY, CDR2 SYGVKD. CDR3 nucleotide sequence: TGTGCCATCAGTGAATACAATGAGCAGTTCTTC. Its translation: CAISEYNEQFF.

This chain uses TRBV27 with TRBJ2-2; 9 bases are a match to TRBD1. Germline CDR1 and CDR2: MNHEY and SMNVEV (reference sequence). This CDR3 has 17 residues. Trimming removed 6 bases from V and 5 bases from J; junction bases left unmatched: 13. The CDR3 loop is CASSSKGWTGVTGELFF. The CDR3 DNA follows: TGTGCCAGCAGCTCGAAAGGCTGGACAGGGGTAACCGGGGAGCTGTTTTTT.

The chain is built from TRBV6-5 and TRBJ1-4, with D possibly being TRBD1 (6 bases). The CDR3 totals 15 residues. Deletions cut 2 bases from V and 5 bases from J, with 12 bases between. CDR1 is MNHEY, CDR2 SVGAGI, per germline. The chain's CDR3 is CASSYGGPVNEKLFF. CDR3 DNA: TGTGCCAGCAGTTACGGGGGCCCCGTGAATGAAAAACTGTTTTTT.